Shown below are 28 T cell receptor beta chains from a single sample sequenced in a study of CD8 T cells in ankylosing spondylitis. Study findings and constraints: Characteristic of ankylosing spondylitis blood, it appeared, was a TCR beta motif comprising about 8 highly homologous variants.

Their antigen targets remain unknown. TCRdb re-analysed the 5' RACE reads in MiXCR, keeping a single row per CDR3 protein. The table records about 220,000 distinct CDR3 sequences, 5.5% to 7.5% of them present only once. Sequenced material: blood, either unsorted or a sorted T cell fraction (not recorded which). The source is a male donor with ankylosing spondylitis.

This clonotype has at least ten counts. The V and J genes are TRBV3-1 and TRBJ2-7, with D perhaps being TRBD1 or TRBD2 (5 bases each). Germline lookup yields CDR1 LGHDT and CDR2 YNNKEL (reference sequence). This CDR3 region has 15 residues. Trimming took 1 base from V and 4 from J, leaving 14 bases between them. The CDR3 here is CASSQGIRGLYEQYF. The CDR3 bases are TGTGCCAGCAGCCAAGGAATCCGGGGCTTGTACGAGCAGTACTTC.

This clonotype was recorded many times. The V and J genes are TRBV6-5 and TRBJ1-1; the D is unclear. V lost 0 bases to trimming and J lost 0 bases, with 8 bases between them. Germline V lookup: CDR1 MNHEY, CDR2 SVGAGI. This CDR3 has 15 amino acids. This chain's CDR3 is CASSYSPGMNTEAFF. The CDR3 DNA reads as TGTGCCAGCAGTTACTCGCCAGGAATGAACACTGAAGCTTTCTTT.

In regard to this clonotype: With a much larger clone just one base away, this may be a read error. The V gene is TRBV15, the J gene TRBJ1-2; no definite D call. Germline-derived CDR1 and CDR2 are LNHNV and YYDKDF (reference sequence). V was clipped by 4 bases and J by 3 bases, with 15 bases between them. The CDR3 is 15 amino acids. The CDR3 region has the DNA TGTGCCACCAGCAAAAACAGTCCCATAGACTATGGCTACACCTTC. Its protein is CATSKNSPIDYGYTF.

This clonotype came up many times. V usage is TRBV29-1 and J usage is TRBJ2-7; D gene uncertain. Germline CDR1 is SQVTM and CDR2 is ANQGSEA. CDR3 length equals 12 residues. The V and J ends lost 1 base and 0 bases respectively, with 4 bases between them. CDR3 coding DNA: TGCAGCGTTGAAGGGGACTCCTACGAGCAGTACTTC. Its protein is CSVEGDSYEQYF.

This clonotype has a count of ten or more. The chain links TRBV4-2 to TRBJ2-1; no clear D. V lost 2 bases and J 4 bases, leaving 6 bases between the germline ends. This CDR3 has 13 amino acids. Germline assignment: CDR1 LGHNA and CDR2 YNFKEQ. The CDR3 region has the DNA TGTGCCAGCAGCCAACTACCATACAATGAGCAGTTCTTC. It codes for CASSQLPYNEQFF.

Ten or more counts support this clonotype. J is TRBJ2-7 and V is TRBV7-9; D may be TRBD1 or TRBD2 (6 bases each). Looked up from germline, CDR1 is SEHNR and CDR2 is FQNEAQ (reference sequence). This CDR3 is built from 14 residues. Trimming left V 7 bases short and J 2 bases short, with 15 bases between. CDR3 in amino acids: CASTLTGAPYEQYF. The CDR3 bases are TGTGCCAGCACCCTTACGGGGGCCCCCTACGAGCAGTACTTC.

This clonotype was observed many times. The rearrangement uses TRBV4-1 and TRBJ1-1; possible D gene TRBD1, 5 bases. This CDR3 contains 16 residues. Trimming shortened V by 0 bases and J by 4 bases, and 15 bases separated the two germline ends. Germline CDR1 MGHRA, CDR2 YSYEKL. The CDR3 here is CASSQDDHLRGTEAFF. The DNA for the CDR3 is TGCGCCAGCAGCCAAGACGACCACCTTAGGGGCACTGAAGCTTTCTTT.

This clonotype was observed many times. V and J are TRBV4-3 and TRBJ1-1; D is unresolved. The germline V and J ends were trimmed by 1 base and 2 bases, with 5 bases remaining between them. CDR1 and CDR2 from the germline V gene are LGHNA and YSLEER. The CDR3 sequence is 13 residues long. CDR3 residues: CASSQVPNTEAFF. DNA of the CDR3: TGCGCCAGCAGCCAAGTTCCCAACACTGAAGCTTTCTTT.

The CDR3 reads CASSEVSYEQYF. CDR3 nucleotide sequence: TGCGCCAGCAGTGAAGTCTCCTACGAGCAGTACTTC. This sequence joins TRBV10-2 and TRBJ2-7; D is uncertain. CDR1 is WSHSY, CDR2 SAAADI, per germline. Trimming stripped 3 bases from V and 0 bases from J, with 3 bases between. CDR3 length: 12 residues.

This clonotype was counted at least ten times. The chain couples TRBV10-3 to TRBJ2-1; possibly TRBD1 or TRBD2 for D (5 bases each). V dropped 0 bases and J dropped 1 base, with 10 bases sitting between them. Germline CDR1 ENHRY, CDR2 SYGVKD. This CDR3 spans 16 amino acids. CDR3 bases: TGTGCCATCAGTGAGTCGGGGGACCCTTCCTACAATGAGCAGTTCTTC. Protein: CAISESGDPSYNEQFF.

This clonotype was detected ten times or more. The chain uses TRBV4-3 and TRBJ2-7; D unclear. The CDR3 is 14 residues long. Per germline, CDR1 LGHNA and CDR2 YSLEER. V lost 4 bases, J lost 3 bases, and 13 bases lay in between. The CDR3 DNA reads as TGCGCCAGCAGCCCCGTTGGTCGGGTCTACGAGCAGTACTTC. This codes for CASSPVGRVYEQYF.

The rearrangement links TRBV20-1 to TRBJ2-3; TRBD2 agrees at 11 bases. The V gene end was trimmed by 3 bases and the J gene end by 0 bases; junction bases not matched to a gene: 8. CDR1 is DFQATT, CDR2 SNEGSKA, per germline (reference sequence). The CDR3 loop spans 17 amino acids. The DNA of the CDR3 is TGCAGTGCTAGGACTAGCGGGGCTTTGCGTAGCACAGATACGCAGTATTTT. Translating gives CSARTSGALRSTDTQYF.

Regarding this clonotype: With a much larger clone just one base away, this may be a read error. The chain is built from TRBV15 and TRBJ1-5; unclear D gene. V lost 1 base and J lost 7, with 14 bases in between. The CDR3 covers 15 residues. Germline loops: CDR1 LNHNV, CDR2 YYDKDF (reference sequence). CDR3 in DNA: TGTGCCACCAGCAGAGGAAAGGTCATAGGGCAGCCCCAGCATTTT. Translating it yields CATSRGKVIGQPQHF.

This clonotype was recorded many times. The genes are TRBV25-1 and TRBJ2-7; D unclear. There are 13 residues in the CDR3. V lost 3 bases to trimming and J lost 2 bases, with 8 bases between them. CDR1 is MGHDK and CDR2 is SYGVNS in the germline V gene. The CDR3 nucleotides read TGTGCCAGCAGTGATTACATAGCCTACGAGCAGTACTTC. The encoded protein is CASSDYIAYEQYF.

This clonotype appeared a few times. The rearrangement uses TRBV19 and TRBJ2-5; 10 bases match TRBD2. This CDR3 comprises 17 residues. Germline CDR1 reads LNHDA; CDR2 reads SQIVND (reference sequence). V shed 5 bases, J shed 5 bases, and the junction held 14 bases outside the gene matches. The CDR3 DNA reads as TGTGCCAGTAGTTTCGACGCTAGCGGGAGCCTACAGGAGACCCAGTACTTC. Protein: CASSFDASGSLQETQYF.

This clonotype was counted at least ten times. This rearrangement joins TRBV28 to TRBJ1-5; a weak D match, TRBD1 (5 bases). Germline V CDR1 and CDR2: MDHEN, SYDVKM. Trimming took 8 bases from V and 0 from J, leaving 11 bases between them. The CDR3 contains 14 residues. The CDR3 nucleotides read TGTGCCAGCGGCCGGGGCTATAGCAATCAGCCCCAGCATTTT. Its protein product is CASGRGYSNQPQHF.

Only one count was recorded for this clonotype. The gene calls are TRBV12-3 or TRBV12-4 and TRBJ2-2, with TRBD1 identical over 11 bases. The V and J ends lost 8 bases and 0 bases, in that order; junction bases with no gene match: 14. The CDR3 sequence is 19 residues long. CDR3 sequence reads: CASCSLGQGAFSNTGELFF. In DNA form, the CDR3 reads TGTGCCAGCTGTTCCCTCGGACAGGGGGCCTTTTCGAACACCGGGGAGCTGTTTTTT.

Many counts were recorded for this clonotype. The rearrangement uses TRBV4-3 and TRBJ1-3; D not resolved. V lost 1 base to trimming and J lost 0 bases, with 10 bases between them. Germline CDR1 and CDR2: LGHNA and YSLEER. This CDR3 is built from 16 residues. Here the CDR3 DNA reads TGCGCCAGCAGCCAAGTCTACACGAGCTCTGGAAACACCATATATTTT. It encodes CASSQVYTSSGNTIYF.

This clonotype was observed at least ten times. The conserved final phenylalanine or tryptophan is absent from the CDR3, which likely points to a read error. The chain combines TRBV27 with TRBJ2-5; D might be TRBD1 (6 bases). V shed 4 bases and J shed 3 bases, with 15 bases lying between them. Germline CDR1 and CDR2: MNHEY and SMNVEV (reference sequence). The CDR3 spans 15 residues. As DNA, the CDR3 is TGTGCCAGCAGTTCTAATAGATGGACAGAAGAGACCCAGTACTTG. This codes for CASSSNRWTEETQYL.

At least ten counts were recorded for this clonotype. A junction end diverges from the germline sequence, so it may reflect a read error. The chain couples TRBV2 to TRBJ2-7; TRBD1 aligns across 11 bases. The CDR3 is 15 residues long. CDR1 and CDR2 (germline): SNHLY, FYNNEI. This CDR3 is CASSEGTGGTYEQYF. CDR3 DNA: TGTGCCAGCAGCGAAGGGACAGGGGGTACCTACGAGCAGTACTTC.

This clonotype was detected ten times or more. V usage is TRBV9 and J usage is TRBJ1-3; D uncertain. V lost 3 bases to trimming and J lost 0 bases, with 13 bases between them. The CDR3 loop spans 16 amino acids. Germline-derived CDR1 and CDR2 are SGDLS and YYNGEE. CDR3 nucleotides: TGTGCCAGCAGCGACCCCGACGGTCTCTCTGGAAACACCATATATTTT. Translating it yields CASSDPDGLSGNTIYF.

Many counts were recorded for this clonotype. The CDR3 here is CASSQDFSSSSYEQYF. Here the CDR3 DNA reads TGCGCCAGCAGCCAAGATTTCTCGTCCTCCTCCTACGAGCAGTACTTC. The chain joins TRBV4-3 to TRBJ2-7; no clear D. The germline V gene has CDR1 LGHNA and CDR2 YSLEER. V was clipped by 0 bases and J by 0 bases, with 12 bases between them. The CDR3 contains 16 residues.

This clonotype was counted only a few times. The V gene is TRBV19, the J gene TRBJ2-1, with 8 bases matching TRBD1. The CDR3 loop spans 13 amino acids. Germline loops: CDR1 LNHDA, CDR2 SQIVND (reference sequence). V dropped 7 bases and J dropped 8; count of bases not matched to a gene: 7. The CDR3 protein is CASTTDRVDEQFF. CDR3 nucleotide sequence: TGTGCCAGTACCACGGACAGGGTCGATGAGCAGTTCTTC. Looking up the rest from reference TRBV19 and TRBJ2-1 gives the full variable domain: DGGITQSPKYLFRKEGQNVTLSCEQNLNHDAMYWYRQDPGQGLRLIYYSQIVNDFQKGDIAEGYSVSREKKESFPLTVTSAQKNPTAFYLCASTTDRVDEQFFGPGTRLTVL.

This clonotype was found many times. The V and J genes are TRBV7-9 and TRBJ2-7; D not resolved. The CDR3 consists of 15 residues. The V and J ends lost 0 bases and 0 bases respectively, with 9 bases between them. Looked up from germline, CDR1 is SEHNR and CDR2 is FQNEAQ (reference sequence). CDR3 in DNA: TGTGCCAGCAGCTTAGCGAAACATCTCTCCTACGAGCAGTACTTC. Protein product: CASSLAKHLSYEQYF.

The V and J genes are TRBV5-6 and TRBJ2-7; 14 nucleotides agree with TRBD2. Germline V gene lookup returns CDR1 SGHDT and CDR2 YYEEEE. The CDR3 totals 18 residues. With V trimmed by 3 bases and J by 1 base, 9 bases remained unmatched. The CDR3 DNA reads TGTGCCAGCAGCTCCGTGACTAGCGGGAGGGTATCGTCCTACGAGCAGTACTTC. It translates to CASSSVTSGRVSSYEQYF.

This clonotype occurred many times. V is TRBV7-9 and J is TRBJ2-7; no firm D call. This CDR3 has 15 amino acids. Germline V gene lookup returns CDR1 SEHNR and CDR2 FQNEAQ (reference sequence). V lost 6 bases and J lost 1, with 16 bases in between. CDR3 in amino acids: CASRNTSDGSYEQYF. DNA for the CDR3: TGTGCCAGCAGGAATACATCGGACGGATCCTACGAGCAGTACTTC.

The chain joins TRBV4-3 to TRBJ1-1; D remains ambiguous. This CDR3 contains 16 residues. V lost 3 bases to trimming and J lost 5 bases, with 19 bases between them. Germline V lookup: CDR1 LGHNA, CDR2 YSLEER. In nucleotides, the CDR3 is TGCGCCAGCAGCCACAACCTTAGAGGTGCCAGGACTGAAGCTTTCTTT. Amino acid sequence: CASSHNLRGARTEAFF.

This clonotype appeared many times. The V and J genes are TRBV6-1 and TRBJ1-2; TRBD1 agrees at 12 bases. CDR1 and CDR2 from the germline V gene are MNHNS and SASEGT. Trimming removed 6 bases from V and 8 bases from J; junction bases left unmatched: 7. The length of the CDR3 is 14 residues. The CDR3 loop is CASRKGQGASGYTF. The DNA of the CDR3 is TGTGCCAGCAGGAAGGGACAGGGGGCATCGGGCTACACCTTC.